This TCR beta chain was recorded in a study of T-cell memory formation after mild COVID-19. Study-wide results and caveats: Clones that contracted clustered mainly in CM and EM if CD4+ and in EMRA if CD8+. Contracting clones from day 15 to 85 had balanced CD4/CD8; later expanders favoured CD4+.

This CDR3 region has 15 residues. Per the germline V gene, CDR1 is SGHRS and CDR2 is YFSETQ. V shed 0 bases and J shed 4 bases, with 10 bases lying between them. This clonotype was seen a handful of times. The antigen remains unidentified. Each CDR3 protein is one row after TCRdb ran MiXCR on the 5' RACE reads. This sample has some 320,000 distinct CDR3 sequences; 13% to 15% occur once, and the top ten carry around 23%. The TCR originated in a man younger than 30 who had mild COVID-19 (a few samples of this study predate the infection). Cell type and time point are not known. Sequences were obtained from PBMCs or a T cell subset sorted from them (not recorded which). The chain is built from TRBV5-1 and TRBJ2-2; D perhaps matches TRBD2 (5 bases). This chain's CDR3 is CASSLGGPTTGELFF. DNA of the CDR3: TGCGCCAGCAGCTTGGGAGGGCCAACCACCGGGGAGCTGTTTTTT.